The 9 T cell receptor beta chains below all came from one sample that was sequenced in a study of blood T cell repertoires in COVID-19. The table came from immunoSEQ multiplex PCR; TCRdb's copy has only in-frame clones and leaves some out. The table has about 52,000 clones, roughly nine tenths seen once. Input material: peripheral blood. The source is a man older than 75 with active or convalescent COVID-19.

The chain recombines TRBV28 with TRBJ1-2; TRBD1 matches 10 bases. Trimming at V came to 8 bases and at J to 12 bases, leaving 12 bases not matched to a gene. Germline CDR1 and CDR2: MDHEN and SYDVKM. There are 13 residues in the CDR3. The chain's CDR3 is CASFRGQGYGHTF. Here the CDR3 DNA reads TGTGCCAGCTTCCGGGGACAGGGGTACGGCCACACCTTC.

This clone came up once. The chain joins TRBV4-2 to TRBJ2-7, with no clear D. Germline lookup yields CDR1 LGHNA and CDR2 YNFKEQ. The CDR3 extends over 14 amino acids. V shed 2 bases and J shed 1 base, with 9 bases lying between them. DNA of the CDR3: TGTGCCAGCAGCCAATCCCCAGATTCCTACGAGCAGTACTTC. The encoded protein is CASSQSPDSYEQYF.

The V and J genes are TRBV7-9 and TRBJ1-3, with 8 nucleotides matching TRBD1. CDR1 and CDR2 from the germline V gene are SEHNR and FQNEAQ (reference sequence). The CDR3 is 14 residues long. V shed 5 bases, J shed 0 bases, and the junction held 0 bases outside the gene matches. The CDR3 nucleotides are TGTGCCAGCAGCACAGGGGGCTCTGGAAACACCATATATTTT. It is translated as CASSTGGSGNTIYF.

This sequence joins TRBV9 and TRBJ2-7; maybe TRBD1 (6 bases). Germline CDR1 is SGDLS and CDR2 is YYNGEE. Trimming stripped 1 base from V and 2 bases from J, with 10 bases between. CDR3 length equals 14 residues. CDR3 bases: TGTGCCAGCAGCGTAACGTCAGGGGCCTACGAGCAGTACTTC. Protein sequence: CASSVTSGAYEQYF.

The V gene is TRBV6-5, the J gene TRBJ1-2; 8 positions match TRBD1. V gave up 7 bases and J gave up 6 bases; unmatched junction bases: 7. The CDR3 spans 13 residues. The germline V gene has CDR1 MNHEY and CDR2 SVGAGI. The CDR3 reads CASTPDRVHGYTF. The CDR3, as DNA: TGTGCCAGCACCCCGGACAGGGTACATGGCTACACCTTC.

The rearrangement uses TRBV6-6 and TRBJ1-4, with 7 bases fitting TRBD1. CDR3 length: 15 amino acids. Germline values: CDR1 MNHNY, CDR2 SVGAGI (reference sequence). V was pared by 5 bases and J by 14 bases, with 17 bases of the junction left unmatched. CDR3 coding DNA: TGTGCCAGCAGTATACTCAGGGACAGTGTGTTAAAGCTGTTTTTT. It translates to CASSILRDSVLKLFF.

This rearrangement joins TRBV3-1 (or the pseudogene TRBV3-2) to TRBJ1-5, with 8 bases fitting TRBD1. Germline V gene sequence: CDR1 LGHDT, CDR2 YNNKEL (reference sequence). V lost 2 bases and J lost 7; bases outside the gene matches: 10. This CDR3 contains 16 residues. For the CDR3, the DNA is TGTGCCAGCAGCCAATCAACAGGGGGGTTAGGACAGCCCCAGCATTTT. It specifies CASSQSTGGLGQPQHF.

The chain uses TRBV2 and TRBJ2-3; 10 nucleotides match TRBD2. With V trimmed by 5 bases and J by 4 bases, 6 bases remained unmatched. The germline gives CDR1 SNHLY, CDR2 FYNNEI. The CDR3 sequence is 15 residues long. CDR3 nucleotides: TGTGCCAGCAGTATTGAGACTAGCGGGTCAGATACGCAGTATTTT. Its protein product is CASSIETSGSDTQYF.

The chain links TRBV7-2 to TRBJ2-3, with 15 bases lining up with TRBD2. This CDR3 contains 17 residues. Losses at the gene ends were 3 bases for V and 6 bases for J; bases not matched to a gene: 7. Germline assignment: CDR1 SGHTA and CDR2 FQGNSA. The CDR3 region has the DNA TGTGCCAGCAGCTTGAGGACTAGCGGGGGGGCCCGGGATACGCAGTATTTT. It translates to CASSLRTSGGARDTQYF.